These T cell receptor beta chains were read from a single sample in a study of blood T cell repertoires in COVID-19. The protocol was immunoSEQ multiplex PCR, while the TCRdb copy is restricted to in-frame clones and leaves out a portion. This sample has 400,000 to 550,000 clones, with 75% to 90% found just once. The sample comprised peripheral blood. All receptors derive from a woman in her thirties with acute or convalescent COVID-19. CDR3s leave out the opening cysteine and the closing phenylalanine or tryptophan. The D gene is left open where the match is weak.

>TRBD1|TRBV27|TRBJ2-1
ASSLLDRVDNEQF
>-|TRBV2|TRBJ1-1
ASRAIMNTEAF
>-|TRBV28|TRBJ2-3
ASTYTWGGTDTQY
>TRBD2|TRBV19|TRBJ2-7
ASSIMASGVYEQY
>TRBD2|TRBV2|TRBJ2-5
ASRIWTSGLETQY
>TRBD1|TRBV30|TRBJ1-3
AWSGRDRGITIY
>-|TRBV27|TRBJ2-3
ASSFAGSTDTQY
>TRBD2|TRBV2|TRBJ2-7
ASSGTSGPYEQY
>TRBD1|TRBV2|TRBJ2-7
AQGTASYEQY
>TRBD1|TRBV4-1|TRBJ1-2
ASRRIGGGGVSGYT
>-|TRBV20-1|TRBJ1-2
SVAGYGYT
>-|TRBV5-1|TRBJ1-1
ASIQGTEAF
>-|TRBV19|TRBJ2-7
ASSTATAAAYEQY
>-|TRBV5-1|TRBJ2-7
ASSLGNYEQY
>-|TRBV19|TRBJ2-1
ASNSGTLLNEQF
>-|TRBV5-4|TRBJ1-2
ASSARVFGGYT
>-|TRBV2|TRBJ1-3
ASAPEVYGNTIY
>TRBD1|TRBV24-1|TRBJ2-3
AAGGSTDTQY
>-|TRBV27|TRBJ2-3
ASSSTWGSGDTQY
>-|TRBV2|TRBJ2-7
ASSETGRGIKQY
>TRBD2|TRBV7-8|TRBJ2-1
ASSFLAGGPDEQF
>TRBD1|TRBV5-1|TRBJ1-6
ASSLSGQGYSPLH
>-|TRBV28|TRBJ1-2
ASSLAHLQGEGYT
>-|TRBV18|TRBJ1-4
ASSPVSRGNEKLF
>-|TRBV9|TRBJ1-4
ASSAGTGGKLF
>-|TRBV12-3/TRBV12-4|TRBJ1-1
ASSPQVGTEAF
>TRBD2|TRBV28|TRBJ2-2
ASSFPGTSGGSGELF
>TRBD2|TRBV6-6|TRBJ2-4
ASNGSGGFKNIQY
>TRBD1|TRBV9|TRBJ1-2
ASSAMGQGYGYT
>-|TRBV7-2|TRBJ1-1
ASSYKAKLNTEAF
>-|TRBV12-3/TRBV12-4|TRBJ2-1
ASSLGGINEQF
>-|TRBV5-4|TRBJ1-2
ASSLAGILNGYT
>TRBD1|TRBV7-9|TRBJ2-5
ASSSRTGPETQY
>TRBD1|TRBV5-4|TRBJ2-3
ASSRTGTGPDTQY
>-|TRBV12-5|TRBJ1-1
ASGFRRGTEAF
>TRBD2|TRBV11-2|TRBJ2-1
ASSSNRDYSYNEQF
>TRBD1|TRBV7-6|TRBJ1-6
ASSSRTGGRGSPLH
>-|TRBV21-1|TRBJ1-2
ASRRTGGYGYT
>-|TRBV7-3|TRBJ2-2
ASSTVVSGELF
>TRBD1|TRBV30|TRBJ1-4
AWSVPKTGGAEKLF
>-|TRBV2|TRBJ2-5
ASRFQGPQETQY
>TRBD1|TRBV19|TRBJ1-1
ASSTPGQVNTEAF
>-|TRBV6-5|TRBJ2-2
ASTGVAGELF
>TRBD1|TRBV18|TRBJ1-1
ASSPSQTGPEAF
>-|TRBV7-8|TRBJ2-2
ASSFGGENTGELF
>TRBD1|TRBV19|TRBJ2-4
ASSSDRGPKNIQY
>TRBD1|TRBV7-2|TRBJ2-7
ASSLTPGTGTYEQY